In this sample, the clone carrying this T cell receptor (beta chain) turned up once. Its antigen is not identified. This sample is drawn from a study of T cells in narcolepsy. Study as a whole: Healthy controls were enrolled alongside patients with narcolepsy type 1 or type 2.

General study findings and limits: Healthy controls reportedly lacked the autoreactive clonotypes serially found in patients' blood. Same-patient CSF and blood CD4+ T cell clonotypes included HCRT-specific and TRIB2-specific autoreactive ones.

Using immunoSEQ multiplex PCR, the repertoire was profiled, and TCRdb retains in-frame clones only, with some absent. The data contain some 2,500 clones, around 28% of them singletons. The sequence came from a human donor with narcolepsy. The sequenced material came from cultured CD4+ T cells from cerebrospinal fluid.

The CDR3 protein is CASSYGDKYQETQYF. In DNA form, the CDR3 reads TGTGCCAGCAGTTACGGGGACAAGTACCAAGAGACCCAGTACTTC. The genes are TRBV6-5 and TRBJ2-5; a weak D match, TRBD1 (6 bases). The CDR3 loop spans 15 amino acids. Germline V CDR1 and CDR2: MNHEY, SVGAGI. The V gene lost 2 bases and the J gene lost 0 bases, with 10 bases spanning the gap.